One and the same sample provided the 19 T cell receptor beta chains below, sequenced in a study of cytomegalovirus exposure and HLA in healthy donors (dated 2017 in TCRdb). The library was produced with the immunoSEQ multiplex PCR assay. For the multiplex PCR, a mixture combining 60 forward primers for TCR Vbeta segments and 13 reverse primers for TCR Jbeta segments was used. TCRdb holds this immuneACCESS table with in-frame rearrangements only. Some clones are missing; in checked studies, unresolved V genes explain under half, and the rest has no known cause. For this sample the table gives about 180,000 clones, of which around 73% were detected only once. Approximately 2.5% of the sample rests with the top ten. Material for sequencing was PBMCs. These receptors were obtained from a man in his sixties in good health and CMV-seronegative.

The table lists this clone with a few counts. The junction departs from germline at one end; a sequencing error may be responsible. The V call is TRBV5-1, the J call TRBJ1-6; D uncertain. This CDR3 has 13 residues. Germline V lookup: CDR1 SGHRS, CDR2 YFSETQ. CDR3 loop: CASSRAEGSPLNF. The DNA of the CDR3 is TGCGCCAGCAGCCGGGCAGAGGGTTCACCCCTCAACTTT. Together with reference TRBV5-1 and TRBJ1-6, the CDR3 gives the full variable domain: KAGVTQTPRYLIKTRGQQVTLSCSPISGHRSVSWYQQTPGQGLQFLFEYFSETQRNKGNFPGRFSGRQFSNSRSEMNVSTLELGDSALYLCASSRAEGSPLNFGNGTRLTVT.

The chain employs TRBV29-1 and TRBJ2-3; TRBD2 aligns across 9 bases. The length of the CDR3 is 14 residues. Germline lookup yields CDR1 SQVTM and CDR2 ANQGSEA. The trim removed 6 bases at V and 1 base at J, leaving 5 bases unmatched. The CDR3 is CSVGTSLGTDTQYF. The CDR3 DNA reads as TGCAGCGTGGGGACTAGCTTGGGCACAGATACGCAGTATTTT.

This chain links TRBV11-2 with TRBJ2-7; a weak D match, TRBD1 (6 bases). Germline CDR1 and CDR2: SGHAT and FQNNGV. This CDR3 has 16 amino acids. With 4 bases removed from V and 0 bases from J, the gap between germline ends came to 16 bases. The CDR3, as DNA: TGTGCCAGCAGCTCAGACGGACAGAGATTCTCCTACGAGCAGTACTTC. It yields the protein CASSSDGQRFSYEQYF.

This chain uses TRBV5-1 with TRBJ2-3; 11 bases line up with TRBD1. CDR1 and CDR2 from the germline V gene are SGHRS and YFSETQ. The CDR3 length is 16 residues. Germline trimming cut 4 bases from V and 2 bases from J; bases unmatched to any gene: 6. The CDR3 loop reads CASSPPGQGVTDTQYF. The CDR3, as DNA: TGCGCCAGCAGCCCTCCGGGACAGGGGGTCACAGATACGCAGTATTTT.

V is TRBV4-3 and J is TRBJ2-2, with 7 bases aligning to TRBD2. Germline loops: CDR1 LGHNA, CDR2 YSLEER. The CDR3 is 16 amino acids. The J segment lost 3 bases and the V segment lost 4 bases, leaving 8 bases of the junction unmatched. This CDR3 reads CASSRTSDSYTGELFF. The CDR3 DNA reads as TGCGCCAGCAGCCGTACTAGCGATTCTTACACCGGGGAGCTGTTTTTT.

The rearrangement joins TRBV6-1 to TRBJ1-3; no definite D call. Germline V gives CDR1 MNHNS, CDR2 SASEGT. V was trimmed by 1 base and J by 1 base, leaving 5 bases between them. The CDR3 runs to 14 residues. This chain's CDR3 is CASSEGASGNTIYF. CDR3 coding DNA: TGTGCCAGCAGTGAAGGTGCGTCTGGAAACACCATATATTTT.

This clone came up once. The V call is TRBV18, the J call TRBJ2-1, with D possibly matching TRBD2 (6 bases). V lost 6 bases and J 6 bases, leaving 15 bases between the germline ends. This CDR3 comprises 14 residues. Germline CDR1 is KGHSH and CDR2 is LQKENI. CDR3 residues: CASSSLQGGNEQFF. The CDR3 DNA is TGTGCCAGCTCCAGCTTGCAGGGAGGCAATGAGCAGTTCTTC.

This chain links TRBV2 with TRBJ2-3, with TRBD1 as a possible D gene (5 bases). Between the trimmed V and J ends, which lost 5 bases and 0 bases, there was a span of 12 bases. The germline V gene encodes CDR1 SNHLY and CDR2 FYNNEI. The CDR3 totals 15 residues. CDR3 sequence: CASSYRSTSTDTQYF. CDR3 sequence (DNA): TGTGCCAGCAGTTACAGGAGTACTAGCACAGATACGCAGTATTTT. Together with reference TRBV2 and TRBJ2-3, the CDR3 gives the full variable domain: EPEVTQTPSHQVTQMGQEVILRCVPISNHLYFYWYRQILGQKVEFLVSFYNNEISEKSEIFDDQFSVERPDGSNFTLKIRSTKLEDSAMYFCASSYRSTSTDTQYFGPGTRLTVL.

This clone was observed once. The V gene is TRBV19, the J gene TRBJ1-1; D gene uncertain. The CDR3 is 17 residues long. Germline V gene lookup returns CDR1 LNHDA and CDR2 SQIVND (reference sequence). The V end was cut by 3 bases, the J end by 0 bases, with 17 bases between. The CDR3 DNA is TGTGCCAGTAGTATTACAGCGCGGACTACGATGAACACTGAAGCTTTCTTT. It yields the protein CASSITARTTMNTEAFF.

CDR3 residues: CASSVSPGGNQPQHF. The CDR3 DNA follows: TGTGCCAGCAGCGTAAGCCCGGGTGGCAATCAGCCCCAGCATTTT. The gene calls are TRBV9 and TRBJ1-5; the D is unclear. The germline gives CDR1 SGDLS, CDR2 YYNGEE. The CDR3 runs 15 residues. Trimming removed 1 base from V and 2 bases from J, with 10 bases in between.

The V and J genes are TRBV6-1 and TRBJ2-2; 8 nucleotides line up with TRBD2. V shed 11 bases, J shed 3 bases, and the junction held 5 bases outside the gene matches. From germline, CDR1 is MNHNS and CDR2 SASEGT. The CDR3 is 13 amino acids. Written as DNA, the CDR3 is TGTGCCCGGGGGGGCGAAGACACCGGGGAGCTGTTTTTT. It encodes CARGGEDTGELFF.

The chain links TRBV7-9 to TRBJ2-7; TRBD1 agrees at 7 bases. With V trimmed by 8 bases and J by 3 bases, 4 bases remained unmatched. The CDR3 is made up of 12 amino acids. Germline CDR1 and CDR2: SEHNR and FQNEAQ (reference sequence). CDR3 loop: CASGTDLYEQYF. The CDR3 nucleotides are TGTGCCAGCGGGACAGACCTCTACGAGCAGTACTTC.

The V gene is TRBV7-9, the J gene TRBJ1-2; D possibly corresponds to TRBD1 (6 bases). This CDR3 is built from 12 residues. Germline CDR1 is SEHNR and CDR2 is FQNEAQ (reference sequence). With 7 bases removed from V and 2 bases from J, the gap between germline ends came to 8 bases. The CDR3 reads CASTGQNYGYTF. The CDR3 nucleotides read TGTGCCAGCACTGGACAGAACTATGGCTACACCTTC.

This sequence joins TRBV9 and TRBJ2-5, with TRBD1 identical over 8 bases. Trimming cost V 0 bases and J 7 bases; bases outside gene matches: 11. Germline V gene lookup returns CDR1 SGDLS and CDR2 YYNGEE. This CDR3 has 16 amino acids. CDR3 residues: CASSVGTGKTDGTQYF. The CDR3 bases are TGTGCCAGCAGCGTAGGGACAGGGAAGACGGATGGGACCCAGTACTTC.

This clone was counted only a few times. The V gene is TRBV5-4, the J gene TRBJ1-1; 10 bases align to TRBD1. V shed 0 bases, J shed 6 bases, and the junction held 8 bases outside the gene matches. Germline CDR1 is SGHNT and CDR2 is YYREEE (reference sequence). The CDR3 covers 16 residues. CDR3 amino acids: CASSLATTGGYSEAFF. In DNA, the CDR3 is TGTGCCAGCAGCTTGGCCACGACAGGGGGCTATTCTGAAGCTTTCTTT.

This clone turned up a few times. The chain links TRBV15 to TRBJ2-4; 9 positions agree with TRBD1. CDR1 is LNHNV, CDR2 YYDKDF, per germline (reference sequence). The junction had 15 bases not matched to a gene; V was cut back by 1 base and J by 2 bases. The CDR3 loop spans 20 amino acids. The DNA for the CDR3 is TGTGCCACCAGCAGAGCCACTAAGGGACAGGGTGCAGGTACCAAAAACATTCAGTACTTC. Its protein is CATSRATKGQGAGTKNIQYF.

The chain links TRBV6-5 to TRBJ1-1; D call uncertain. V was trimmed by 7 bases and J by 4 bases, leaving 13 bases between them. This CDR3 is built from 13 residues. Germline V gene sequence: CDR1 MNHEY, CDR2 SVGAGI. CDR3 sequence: CASKTSAGTEAFF. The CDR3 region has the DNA TGTGCCAGCAAGACCAGTGCGGGCACTGAAGCTTTCTTT.

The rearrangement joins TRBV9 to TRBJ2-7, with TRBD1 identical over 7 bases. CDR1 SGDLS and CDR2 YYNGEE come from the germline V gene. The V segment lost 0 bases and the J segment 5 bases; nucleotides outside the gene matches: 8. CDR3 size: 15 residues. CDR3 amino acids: CASSVGVRGSDEQYF. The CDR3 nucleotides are TGTGCCAGCAGCGTAGGGGTCAGGGGGTCCGACGAGCAGTACTTC.

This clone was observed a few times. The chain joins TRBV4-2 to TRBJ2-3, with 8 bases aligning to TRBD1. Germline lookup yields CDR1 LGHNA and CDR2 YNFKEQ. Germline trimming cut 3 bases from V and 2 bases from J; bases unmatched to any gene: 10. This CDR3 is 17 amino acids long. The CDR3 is CASSHFFGQGPTDTQYF. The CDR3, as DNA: TGTGCCAGCAGCCATTTCTTCGGACAGGGCCCCACAGATACGCAGTATTTT.